The clone carrying this T cell receptor beta chain is labeled large. Antigen specificity is unknown. The sample belongs to a study of sequential checkpoint blockade in melanoma. Overall study context: First-line arms were nivolumab then ipilimumab, or the reverse, randomized 1:1. After nivolumab or ipilimumab alone, 20 to 25 patients had week-13 rebiopsies. Study-wide results and limits: In arm A, pretreatment tumor clonality was associated with response.

Noted treatment: randomized to nivolumab then ipilimumab (arm A) or the reverse (arm B). Patients had received no earlier DNA-damaging chemotherapy. Produced via immunoSEQ multiplex PCR; TCRdb's table is partial and in-frame only. The data hold approximately 3,000 clones, with approximately 20% observed a single time. The sequence derives from a human donor with melanoma. Material: tumor tissue (inferred from file names), obtained from a patient given nivolumab and ipilimumab in sequence.

The DNA of the CDR3 is TGTGCCAGCAGTTACAGAACAGGGGTCCCTCAAGAGACCCAGTACTTC. Amino acid sequence: CASSYRTGVPQETQYF. V gene TRBV6-8 combines with J gene TRBJ2-5, with TRBD1 matching over 7 bases. Germline lookup yields CDR1 MNHGY and CDR2 SAAAGT. This CDR3 is built from 16 residues. With 2 bases clipped from V and 2 bases from J, the junction kept 8 bases outside the gene matches.